This is a list of T cell receptor beta chains from one sample in a study of blood T cell repertoires in COVID-19. The data were produced by immunoSEQ multiplex PCR, yet TCRdb's version contains in-frame clones alone and is incomplete. The sample gives 140,000 to 150,000 clones, about 85% of which show up once; approximately 2.5% is in the top ten. The sequenced sample consisted of peripheral blood. The receptors derive from a human donor with acute or convalescent COVID-19. The donor label of this sample is uncertain. CDR3s include the opening cysteine and the closing phenylalanine or tryptophan. A D gene is named only where the DNA matches it firmly. Expanded clones are given a class, and other clones once, few, many or no size at all.

>.|TRBV29-1|TRBJ1-1|.
TGCAGCGTCGTCCCGAACACTGAAGCTTTCTTT
CSVVPNTEAFF
>.|TRBV11-3|TRBJ2-1|.
TGTGCCAGCAGGAAGGACAACTACAATGAGCAGTTCTTC
CASRKDNYNEQFF
>TRBD2|TRBV10-3|TRBJ2-5|.
TGTGCCATCAGTGAGTCGGGAGGGTTCCAAGAGACCCAGTACTTC
CAISESGGFQETQYF
>TRBD1|TRBV9|TRBJ1-2|few
TGTGCCAGCAGCTCTCGACAGGGCGTTTGGTACTCGGACAATGGCTACACCTTC
CASSSRQGVWYSDNGYTF
>.|TRBV2|TRBJ1-1|.
TGTGCCAGCAGTCGATACAGGGTGGGGAACACTGAAGCTTTCTTT
CASSRYRVGNTEAFF
>TRBD2|TRBV5-6|TRBJ2-7|once
TGTGCCAGCAGCAGGGGGACTAGCCAGTACTTC
CASSRGTSQYF
>TRBD1|TRBV11-2|TRBJ1-2|.
TGTGCCAGCAGCTTAGATACAGGGGCTTATGGCTACACCTTC
CASSLDTGAYGYTF
>.|TRBV7-9|TRBJ2-7|.
TGTGCCAGCAGCTTAGCGGGCAGCTACGAGCAGTACTTC
CASSLAGSYEQYF
>.|TRBV4-3|TRBJ1-2|.
TGCGCCAGCAGCCAAGAGGGAGCCAGCTTCTATGGCTACACCTTC
CASSQEGASFYGYTF
>.|TRBV7-2|TRBJ1-3|.
TGTGCCAGCAGCCCAACAGGGTACGGAAACACCATATATTTT
CASSPTGYGNTIYF
>TRBD2|TRBV19|TRBJ2-5|.
TGTGCCAGTACTCGGACTAGCGGGAGGGCCAGCCAAGAGACCCAGTACTTC
CASTRTSGRASQETQYF
>.|TRBV5-6|TRBJ2-3|.
TGTGCCAGCAGCTTGCGTGGGGCGCCAGATACGCAGTATTTT
CASSLRGAPDTQYF
>.|TRBV19|TRBJ1-1|once
TGTGCCAGTAGTATACTCAGGGGCACTGAAGCTTTCTTT
CASSILRGTEAFF
>TRBD1|TRBV29-1|TRBJ2-2|.
TGCAGCGTCCTATCGGACAGGGCAGGGGAGCTGTTTTTT
CSVLSDRAGELFF
>TRBD2|TRBV28|TRBJ2-7|.
TGTGCCAGCGGGGACGGGGGGACCTACGAGCAGTACTTC
CASGDGGTYEQYF
>.|TRBV11-1|TRBJ1-1|.
TGTGCCAGCAGCTCCGAGGGGGGAGGGACTGAAGCTTTCTTT
CASSSEGGGTEAFF
>.|TRBV11-2|TRBJ1-3|.
TGTGCCAGCAGCCCCCTCGGGACATCTGGAAACACCATATATTTT
CASSPLGTSGNTIYF
>.|TRBV6-2/TRBV6-3|TRBJ1-5|few
TGTGCCAGCAGTTATCTAAACAATCAGCCCCAGCATTTT
CASSYLNNQPQHF
>.|TRBV9|TRBJ1-6|once
TGTGCCAGCAGCGTAGCCGGGGATAATTCACCCCTCCACTTT
CASSVAGDNSPLHF
>.|TRBV4-3|TRBJ1-5|.
TGCGCCAGCAGCCAAGATCTGGTTTCACAGGGCGGTCAGCCCCAGCATTTT
CASSQDLVSQGGQPQHF
>.|TRBV7-2|TRBJ1-1|.
TGTGCCAGCAGCCCGGGACAAAACGGGCCTGAAGCTTTCTTT
CASSPGQNGPEAFF
>.|TRBV27|TRBJ1-3|.
TGTGCCAGCAGTTTGCAGGGTCCCTGGTCTGGAAACACCATATATTTT
CASSLQGPWSGNTIYF
>TRBD1|TRBV7-9|TRBJ1-5|.
TGTGCCAGCAGCTCTACAGGGGGCTGGAGCAATCAGCCCCAGCATTTT
CASSSTGGWSNQPQHF
>.|TRBV18|TRBJ1-1|.
TGTGCCAGCTCCCGGGAGGCAGAGATGAACACTGAAGCTTTCTTT
CASSREAEMNTEAFF
>.|TRBV5-1|TRBJ1-1|.
TGCGCCAGCAGCACTCCCGACACAGGACTAGGGCAGGGCACTGAAGCTTTCTTT
CASSTPDTGLGQGTEAFF
>.|TRBV6-1|TRBJ1-1|.
TGTGCCAGCAGTGAAGAAGGCGGGTACACTGAAGCTTTCTTT
CASSEEGGYTEAFF
>.|TRBV5-8|TRBJ2-1|.
TGTGCCAGCAGCTTGGTTCGTGAGCAGTTCTTC
CASSLVREQFF
>.|TRBV4-2|TRBJ2-1|.
TGTGCCAGCAGCCAAGACCTAGGTCGAGAGCAGTTCTTC
CASSQDLGREQFF
>TRBD1|TRBV28|TRBJ1-2|.
TGTGCCAGCACCTCCCTGTGGACAGGGAATGGCTACACCTTC
CASTSLWTGNGYTF
>TRBD2|TRBV5-1|TRBJ2-1|.
TGCGCCAGCAGCTTCGATTTGCAGGTAGGGACTAGCGCGGATGAGCAGTTCTTC
CASSFDLQVGTSADEQFF
>.|TRBV3-1/TRBV3-2|TRBJ1-5|.
TGTGCCAGCAGCCAAGATTTCAGGGCGGAAGATAACCGATATAGCAATCAGCCCCAGCATTTT
CASSQDFRAEDNRYSNQPQHF
>.|TRBV5-5|TRBJ1-6|.
TGTGCCAGCAGCTTGGTATCCGGGGGTAATTCACCCCTCCACTTT
CASSLVSGGNSPLHF
>.|TRBV3-1/TRBV3-2|TRBJ2-6|.
TGTGCCAGCAGCCAAGGGCAGATCTCTGGGGCCAACGTCCTGACTTTC
CASSQGQISGANVLTF
>.|TRBV4-3|TRBJ1-2|.
TGCGCCAGCAGCCAAGACCCAGGTTCGATGGGCTACACCTTC
CASSQDPGSMGYTF
>.|TRBV19|TRBJ1-1|.
TGTGCCAGTAGTACCGCAGGGCTGAACACTGAAGCTTTCTTT
CASSTAGLNTEAFF
>TRBD1|TRBV5-4|TRBJ2-3|.
TGTGCCAGCAGTTTGGGCACAACAGGGGTAGATACGCAGTATTTT
CASSLGTTGVDTQYF
>TRBD1|TRBV9|TRBJ1-2|.
TGTGCCAGCAGCCTCCAGGGGGCAGCTAATGGCTACACCTTC
CASSLQGAANGYTF
>TRBD1|TRBV6-2/TRBV6-3|TRBJ1-2|.
TGTGCCAGCAGTTTCCCCGGACAGGGAAAAGGCTACACCTTC
CASSFPGQGKGYTF
>TRBD2|TRBV27|TRBJ2-3|once
TGTGCCAGCAGTAAGGGGACTAGCGGGATCACAGATACGCAGTATTTT
CASSKGTSGITDTQYF
>.|TRBV9|TRBJ2-2|.
TGTGCCAGCAGCGTAGTTAACGGGGAGCTGTTTTTT
CASSVVNGELFF
>.|TRBV19|TRBJ1-6|few
TGTGCCAGTTCTGGGGCCCGTGATTCACCCCTCCACTTT
CASSGARDSPLHF
>TRBD1|TRBV6-2/TRBV6-3|TRBJ2-1|.
TGTGCCAGCAGTTTGGACAGGGGACATGAGCAGTTCTTC
CASSLDRGHEQFF
>TRBD2|TRBV9|TRBJ2-3|.
TGTGCCAGCAGCGTAGTGGCGGGAGGAGATTTAGATACGCAGTATTTT
CASSVVAGGDLDTQYF
>.|TRBV12-3/TRBV12-4|TRBJ2-7|.
TGTGCCAGCAGCCCAGCGACCTACGAGCAGTACTTC
CASSPATYEQYF
>TRBD2|TRBV3-1/TRBV3-2|TRBJ2-5|.
TGTGCCAGCAGCCTAAGACTAGCGGGGGCCCGGGAGACCCAGTACTTC
CASSLRLAGARETQYF
>.|TRBV29-1|TRBJ1-1|.
TGCAGCGTTGGGTGGCAGGGGAACACTGAAGCTTTCTTT
CSVGWQGNTEAFF
>.|TRBV12-3/TRBV12-4|TRBJ1-2|.
TGTGCCAGCTGCTGGGGCAGCTATGGCTACACCTTC
CASCWGSYGYTF
>TRBD1|TRBV6-2/TRBV6-3|TRBJ1-2|.
TGTGCCAGCAGTTACCCGACAGGGGGGAGCGGCTACACCTTC
CASSYPTGGSGYTF
>.|TRBV6-5|TRBJ2-2|few
TGTGCCAGCAGTTACGCAGACACGAACACCGGGGAGCTGTTTTTT
CASSYADTNTGELFF
>.|TRBV5-4|TRBJ2-1|once
TGTGCCAGCAGCTTGGGACAGGCCGGACTCGGCTACAATGAGCAGTTCTTC
CASSLGQAGLGYNEQFF
>.|TRBV27|TRBJ1-1|.
TGTGCCAGCAGTTCCGGGAGGCGTGAAGCTTTCTTT
CASSSGRREAFF